This TCR beta chain was sequenced for a study of cytomegalovirus exposure and HLA in healthy donors. Study-level findings and limits: One later analysis, an examination of the roughly 130 validation repertoires, found that first-cohort TCR clusters tended to co-occur in them. The authors confirmed in vitro that three CMV-associated chains were specific for CMV antigens. Reports showed the classifier diagnosing cytomegalovirus status with high specificity and sensitivity. TCR beta chains numbering about 160 were designated cytomegalovirus-associated.

Profiling relied on immunoSEQ multiplex PCR, and the TCRdb table lists in-frame clones only, not all of them. The profile shows approximately 150,000 clones, around 90% of them singletons. As regards this clone: What it recognizes is unknown. The identical CDR3 is also encoded by other nucleotide sequences in the sample.

The CDR3 is 11 amino acids. V shed 4 bases and J shed 2 bases, with 2 bases lying between them. Germline values: CDR1 SGHRS, CDR2 YFSETQ. The gene calls are TRBV5-1 and TRBJ2-3; unclear D gene. Sequenced sample: PBMCs. This clonotype originated in a man between 18 and 29 years old in good health and CMV-seropositive. CDR3 in DNA: TGCGCCAGCAGCCTCACAGATACGCAGTATTTT. It translates to CASSLTDTQYF.